Listed below are T cell receptor beta chains from one sample, sequenced in a study of blood T cell repertoires in COVID-19. The protocol was immunoSEQ multiplex PCR, while the TCRdb copy is restricted to in-frame clones and leaves out a portion. The sample includes tens of thousands of clones, around 90% of them seen just once. Sequencing input: peripheral blood. These receptors originate from a man aged 50 or older with active COVID-19. CDR3s include the opening cysteine and the closing phenylalanine or tryptophan. Each record gives: CDR3 DNA, CDR3 protein, D gene, V gene, clone size, J gene. A D gene is named only where the DNA matches it firmly. Clone size is not always given. Where it is, it says once, few, many or a class for expanded clones.

DNA: TGTGCCAGCAGCCGAGGGACAGGGCCCGGGGACAATGAGCAGTTCTTC
CDR3: CASSRGTGPGDNEQFF
D: TRBD1
V: TRBV11-3
size: -
J: TRBJ2-1

DNA: TGTGCCAGCAGCTTGATTCAGGGGACTAACTATGGCTACACCTTC
CDR3: CASSLIQGTNYGYTF
D: -
V: TRBV5-8
size: -
J: TRBJ1-2

DNA: TGTGCCATCCAGGGGGCTTTACTCCTCTACGAGCAGTACTTC
CDR3: CAIQGALLLYEQYF
D: TRBD1
V: TRBV6-5
size: -
J: TRBJ2-7

DNA: TGTGCCAGCAGCTTGGCGACAGCCGGCGAGACCCAGTACTTC
CDR3: CASSLATAGETQYF
D: -
V: TRBV5-4
size: once
J: TRBJ2-5

DNA: TGTGCCAGCAGTGCAACAGTTCCGAACACTGAAGCTTTCTTT
CDR3: CASSATVPNTEAFF
D: -
V: TRBV25-1
size: -
J: TRBJ1-1

DNA: TGTGCCAGCAGTGAAGCACCAGGGTATGGCTACACCTTC
CDR3: CASSEAPGYGYTF
D: -
V: TRBV6-1
size: -
J: TRBJ1-2

DNA: TGTGCCAGCAGCCTACGAAAAATTGGACAGGGGAGCACAGATACGCAGTATTTT
CDR3: CASSLRKIGQGSTDTQYF
D: TRBD1
V: TRBV5-6
size: -
J: TRBJ2-3

DNA: TGTGCCAGCAGCTTGTTAGCGGTATACGAGCAGTACTTC
CDR3: CASSLLAVYEQYF
D: -
V: TRBV7-2
size: -
J: TRBJ2-7

DNA: TGCGCCAGCAGCCAAAGCTCTAGCGTGACCTACGAGCAGTACTTC
CDR3: CASSQSSSVTYEQYF
D: -
V: TRBV4-1
size: once
J: TRBJ2-7

DNA: TGTGCCAGCAGTTACACACGGACAACTGGGGGCTACACCTTC
CDR3: CASSYTRTTGGYTF
D: -
V: TRBV6-2/TRBV6-3
size: few
J: TRBJ1-2

DNA: TGTGCCAGCTCCCGACTAGCGGGATCCTACAATGAGCAGTTCTTC
CDR3: CASSRLAGSYNEQFF
D: TRBD2
V: TRBV18
size: -
J: TRBJ2-1

DNA: TGCGCCAGCAGCCTCAACCCGACAGGGGGAGAGACCCAGTACTTC
CDR3: CASSLNPTGGETQYF
D: TRBD1
V: TRBV5-1
size: -
J: TRBJ2-5

DNA: TGTGCCACCAGTGATTGGGGGACTAGCTGGAACAATGAGCAGTTCTTC
CDR3: CATSDWGTSWNNEQFF
D: TRBD2
V: TRBV24-1
size: -
J: TRBJ2-1

DNA: TGTGCCGCGGGGGCCTTGAATGAGCAGTTCTTC
CDR3: CAAGALNEQFF
D: -
V: TRBV6-5
size: -
J: TRBJ2-1

DNA: TGTGCCATCAGTGAGGGTGTCTTGAGGACTGAAGCTTTCTTT
CDR3: CAISEGVLRTEAFF
D: -
V: TRBV10-3
size: few
J: TRBJ1-1

DNA: TGTGCCAGCGGATCGCCAGGGTCGGGAGTGTCTGGGGCCAACGTCCTGACTTTC
CDR3: CASGSPGSGVSGANVLTF
D: -
V: TRBV19
size: once
J: TRBJ2-6

DNA: TGTGCCAGCAGCTTCTGGACTAGCGCTTACGAGCAGTACTTC
CDR3: CASSFWTSAYEQYF
D: TRBD2
V: TRBV7-8
size: -
J: TRBJ2-7

DNA: TGTGCCAGCAGCCGACAGGGACGATACGAGCAGTACTTC
CDR3: CASSRQGRYEQYF
D: TRBD1
V: TRBV3-1/TRBV3-2
size: -
J: TRBJ2-7

DNA: TGTGCCAGCAGCGCCCCCTCCCTAGCGGGAAACACCGGGGAGCTGTTTTTT
CDR3: CASSAPSLAGNTGELFF
D: TRBD2
V: TRBV9
size: -
J: TRBJ2-2

DNA: TGTGCCAGCAGTTTGGACTGGAGGGAGCAGTACTTC
CDR3: CASSLDWREQYF
D: -
V: TRBV5-8
size: -
J: TRBJ2-7

DNA: TGTGCCAGCAGCTCCCAAACAGGGCAGACTGAAGCTTTCTTT
CDR3: CASSSQTGQTEAFF
D: -
V: TRBV7-2
size: -
J: TRBJ1-1